The 14 T cell receptor beta chains given below trace back to one sample, sequenced in a study of breast tumors, draining lymph nodes, adjacent tissues. TCRdb called the multiplex PCR reads again in MiXCR, with one record for every CDR3 protein. The data hold 47,000 or so distinct CDR3 sequences, with 23% observed a single time. Material for sequencing was breast tumor tissue. Receptor source: a female donor with breast cancer. Some clones in this sample may be carry-over from other donors' samples.

This clonotype was found many times. The chain couples TRBV20-1 to TRBJ2-1; D is possibly TRBD1 or TRBD2 (5 bases each). Germline CDR1 and CDR2: DFQATT and SNEGSKA (reference sequence). The CDR3 sequence is 10 residues long. Trimming shortened V by 6 bases and J by 10 bases, and 10 bases separated the two germline ends. The CDR3 is CSAGVREQFF. CDR3 coding DNA: TGCAGTGCGGGGGTACGGGAGCAGTTCTTC.

This clonotype was observed a few times. This sequence joins TRBV5-1 and TRBJ2-3; no clear D gene. Germline V CDR1 and CDR2: SGHRS, YFSETQ. V was shortened by 0 bases and J by 1 base, with 15 bases between the two germline ends. This CDR3 contains 17 residues. CDR3 sequence (DNA): TGCGCCAGCAGCTTGGGGAATAGAGCGACTCGCACAGATACGCAGTATTTT. Amino acid sequence: CASSLGNRATRTDTQYF.

The chain couples TRBV30 to TRBJ1-2, with TRBD1 matching 8 bases. V dropped 2 bases and J dropped 7; count of bases not matched to a gene: 9. Germline-derived CDR1 and CDR2 are GTSNPN and SVGIG (reference sequence). The CDR3 spans 14 residues. Here the CDR3 reads CAWSMAGTGTGYTF. The CDR3 bases are TGTGCCTGGAGTATGGCCGGGACAGGCACTGGCTACACCTTC.

This clonotype was seen many times. The rearrangement uses TRBV6-5 and TRBJ2-3, with 10 positions matching TRBD2. V shed 4 bases and J 4 bases; nucleotides not matched to a gene: 5. This CDR3 is built from 15 residues. Germline CDR1 is MNHEY and CDR2 is SVGAGI. The CDR3 DNA is TGTGCCAGCAGTTCGCAAGCGGGAGGGCCAGATACGCAGTATTTT. Translated, it gives CASSSQAGGPDTQYF.

This clonotype was counted only a few times. The chain links TRBV5-1 to TRBJ2-4, with TRBD2 matching over 11 bases. CDR3 length: 14 amino acids. Germline CDR1 SGHRS, CDR2 YFSETQ. The J segment lost 6 bases and the V segment lost 5 bases, leaving 4 bases of the junction unmatched. CDR3 nucleotides: TGCGCCAGCAGAACCGGGACTAGCGGAAACATTCAGTACTTC. Protein: CASRTGTSGNIQYF.

This clonotype was seen many times. This sequence joins TRBV29-1 and TRBJ2-1, with 9 positions matching TRBD2. The V gene end was trimmed by 6 bases and the J gene end by 9 bases; junction bases not matched to a gene: 9. This CDR3 has 13 residues. From germline, CDR1 is SQVTM and CDR2 ANQGSEA. CDR3 sequence: CSVGGLAGIEQFF. CDR3 DNA sequence: TGCAGCGTCGGCGGGCTAGCGGGGATTGAGCAGTTCTTC.

This clonotype has at least ten counts. The chain employs TRBV4-2 and TRBJ1-5; unclear D gene. Trimming removed 0 bases from V and 6 bases from J, with 12 bases in between. The CDR3 loop spans 15 amino acids. Germline CDR1 reads LGHNA; CDR2 reads YNFKEQ. DNA of the CDR3: TGTGCCAGCAGCCAAGATCTGAGGGTCGTTCAGCCCCAGCATTTT. Translation: CASSQDLRVVQPQHF.

As for this clonotype: A read error may explain this, as a much larger clone is one base away. The chain is built from TRBV6-2 or TRBV6-3 and TRBJ2-7; D not certain. Germline loops: CDR1 MNHEY, CDR2 SVGEGT. The CDR3 loop spans 13 amino acids. V was shortened by 5 bases and J by 2 bases, with 10 bases between the two germline ends. The CDR3 DNA reads as TGTGCCAGCAGTCAACAGAGCGCCTACGAGCAGTACTTC. Amino acid sequence: CASSQQSAYEQYF.

The sample holds many counts of this clonotype. The chain combines TRBV5-1 with TRBJ1-2; possibly TRBD1 for D (6 bases). This CDR3 region has 14 residues. The ends were cut back, 4 bases at V and 8 bases at J, with 18 bases in the middle. Germline-derived CDR1 and CDR2 are SGHRS and YFSETQ. CDR3 sequence: CASSPIQGAMGYTF. Here the CDR3 DNA reads TGCGCCAGCAGCCCAATACAGGGCGCTATGGGCTACACCTTC.

Points on this clonotype: Possible read error: a much larger clone is one base away. The CDR3 protein is CASSLGQGYNQSQHF. In DNA form, the CDR3 reads TGTGCCAGCAGCTTGGGACAGGGGTACAATCAGTCCCAGCATTTT. The chain has TRBV5-6 and TRBJ1-5, with 8 bases matching TRBD1. Germline values: CDR1 SGHDT, CDR2 YYEEEE. The CDR3 covers 15 residues.

V gene TRBV6-6 combines with J gene TRBJ2-4; D is unclear. The germline V gene has CDR1 MNHNY and CDR2 SVGAGI (reference sequence). Trimming removed 6 bases at V and 1 base at J, with 10 bases between. This CDR3 contains 14 residues. CDR3 in DNA: TGTGCCAGCAGACAAAGCAGGGCCAAAAACATTCAGTACTTC. This codes for CASRQSRAKNIQYF.

Notes on this clonotype: A read error is possible here, since a much larger clone lies one base away. This CDR3 is missing its conserved last phenylalanine or tryptophan, likely due to a read error. This chain joins TRBV5-4 and TRBJ1-2; TRBD1 is a possible D gene (6 bases). The CDR3 consists of 17 residues. CDR1 and CDR2 from the germline V gene are SGHNT and YYREEE (reference sequence). V was trimmed by 4 bases and J by 0 bases, leaving 19 bases between them. CDR3 coding DNA: TGTGCCAGCAGCCCCGGGGGGGGCCTAACCTCTAACTATGGCTACACCTCC. This sequence encodes CASSPGGGLTSNYGYTS.

At least ten counts were recorded for this clonotype. The genes are TRBV5-4 and TRBJ2-1; tentatively, D is TRBD1 (7 bases). V shed 4 bases and J shed 4 bases, with 15 bases lying between them. The CDR3 covers 15 residues. Germline-derived CDR1 and CDR2 are SGHNT and YYREEE (reference sequence). CDR3 protein: CASSQAGGLYNEQFF. DNA of the CDR3: TGTGCCAGCAGCCAAGCAGGGGGGCTATACAATGAGCAGTTCTTC.

This clonotype was observed many times. The chain uses TRBV5-6 and TRBJ1-4, with TRBD1 identical over 7 bases. This CDR3 has 14 residues. Unmatched junction bases numbered 1, after V lost 0 bases and J lost 5 bases. Germline V gene data show CDR1 as SGHDT and CDR2 as YYEEEE. CDR3 DNA: TGTGCCAGCAGCTTGGCGGACAGGAATGAAAAACTGTTTTTT. Amino acid sequence: CASSLADRNEKLFF.